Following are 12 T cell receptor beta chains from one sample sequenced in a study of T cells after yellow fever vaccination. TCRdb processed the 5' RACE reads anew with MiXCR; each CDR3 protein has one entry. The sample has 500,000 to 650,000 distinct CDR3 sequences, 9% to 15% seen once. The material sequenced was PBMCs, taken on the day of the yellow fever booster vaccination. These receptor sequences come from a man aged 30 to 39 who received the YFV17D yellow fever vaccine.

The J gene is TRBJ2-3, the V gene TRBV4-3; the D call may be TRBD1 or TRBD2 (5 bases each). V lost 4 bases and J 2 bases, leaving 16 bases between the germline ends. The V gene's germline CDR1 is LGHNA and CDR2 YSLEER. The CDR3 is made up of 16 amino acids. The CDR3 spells CASSLGVGGFTDTQYF. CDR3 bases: TGCGCCAGCAGCCTGGGGGTAGGCGGGTTCACAGATACGCAGTATTTT.

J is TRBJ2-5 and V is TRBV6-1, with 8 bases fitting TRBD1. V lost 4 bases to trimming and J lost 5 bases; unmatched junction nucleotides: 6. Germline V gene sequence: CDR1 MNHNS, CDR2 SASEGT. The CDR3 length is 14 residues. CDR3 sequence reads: CASSGTGSRETQYF. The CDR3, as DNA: TGTGCCAGCAGTGGGACAGGGTCGCGCGAGACCCAGTACTTC.

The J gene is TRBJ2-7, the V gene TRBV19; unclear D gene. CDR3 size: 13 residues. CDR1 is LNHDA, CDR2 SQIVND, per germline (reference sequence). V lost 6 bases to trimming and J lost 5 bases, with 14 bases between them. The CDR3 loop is CASRRPGTDEQYF. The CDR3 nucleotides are TGTGCCAGTAGGCGGCCGGGTACGGACGAGCAGTACTTC.

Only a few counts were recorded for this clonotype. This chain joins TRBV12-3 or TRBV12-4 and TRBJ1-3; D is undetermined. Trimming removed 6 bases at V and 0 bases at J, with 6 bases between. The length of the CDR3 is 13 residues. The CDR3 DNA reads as TGTGCCAGCAGCTATACCTCTGGAAACACCATATATTTT. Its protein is CASSYTSGNTIYF.

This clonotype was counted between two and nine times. The CDR3 DNA follows: TGTGCCAGCAGCCCCGATCGACTAAACAATGAGCAGTTCTTC. Amino acids: CASSPDRLNNEQFF. This chain joins TRBV7-3 and TRBJ2-1; D is possibly TRBD2 (5 bases). The length of the CDR3 is 14 residues. V was pared by 5 bases and J by 5 bases, with 13 bases between. The germline CDR1 and CDR2 sequences are SGHTA and FQGTGA. Looking up the rest from reference TRBV7-3 and TRBJ2-1 gives the full variable domain: GAGVSQTPSNKVTEKGKYVELRCDPISGHTALYWYRQSLGQGPEFLIYFQGTGAADDSGLPNDRFFAVRPEGSVSTLKIQRTERGDSAVYLCASSPDRLNNEQFFGPGTRLTVL.

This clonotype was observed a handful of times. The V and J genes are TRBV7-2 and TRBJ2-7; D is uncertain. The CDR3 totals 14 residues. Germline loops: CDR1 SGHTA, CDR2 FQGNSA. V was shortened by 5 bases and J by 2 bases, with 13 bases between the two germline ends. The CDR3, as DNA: TGTGCCAGCAGCCGCCCGGGCAGGACCTACGAGCAGTACTTC. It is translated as CASSRPGRTYEQYF. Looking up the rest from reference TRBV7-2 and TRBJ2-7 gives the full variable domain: GAGVSQSPSNKVTEKGKDVELRCDPISGHTALYWYRQSLGQGLEFLIYFQGNSAPDKSGLPSDRFSAERTGGSVSTLTIQRTQQEDSAVYLCASSRPGRTYEQYFGPGTRLTVT.

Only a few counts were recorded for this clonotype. The CDR3: CASSFLADGGLSTDTQYF. The CDR3 DNA reads TGTGCCAGCAGCTTTTTAGCGGATGGTGGATTAAGCACAGATACGCAGTATTTT. V gene TRBV5-6 combines with J gene TRBJ2-3, with a weak D call TRBD2 (6 bases). From germline, CDR1 is SGHDT and CDR2 YYEEEE. The germline V and J ends were trimmed by 2 bases and 0 bases, with 19 bases remaining between them. CDR3 size: 18 residues. Together with reference TRBV5-6 and TRBJ2-3, the CDR3 gives the full variable domain: DAGVTQSPTHLIKTRGQQVTLRCSPKSGHDTVSWYQQALGQGPQFIFQYYEEEERQRGNFPDRFSGHQFPNYSSELNVNALLLGDSALYLCASSFLADGGLSTDTQYFGPGTRLTVL.

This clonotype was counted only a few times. The CDR3 sequence: CASIPGRTNTEAFF. DNA for the CDR3: TGTGCCAGCATCCCGGGGCGGACGAACACTGAAGCTTTCTTT. The rearrangement uses TRBV12-3 or TRBV12-4 and TRBJ1-1, with D maybe TRBD1 (5 bases). This CDR3 region has 14 residues. Deletions cut 7 bases from V and 1 base from J, with 13 bases between.

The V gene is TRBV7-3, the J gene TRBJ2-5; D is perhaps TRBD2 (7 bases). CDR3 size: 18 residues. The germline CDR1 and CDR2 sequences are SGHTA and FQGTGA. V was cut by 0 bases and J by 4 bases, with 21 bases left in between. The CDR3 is CASSLTAFGGRLIETQYF. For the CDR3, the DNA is TGTGCCAGCAGCTTAACCGCTTTCGGGGGGCGCCTTATAGAGACCCAGTACTTC.

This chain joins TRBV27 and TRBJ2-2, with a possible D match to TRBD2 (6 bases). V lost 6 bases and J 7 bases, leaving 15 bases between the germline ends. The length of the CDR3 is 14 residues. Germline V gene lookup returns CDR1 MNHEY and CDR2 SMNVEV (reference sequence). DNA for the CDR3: TGTGCCAGCAGGGGACTGAGTGTAAGCGGGGAGCTGTTTTTT. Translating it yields CASRGLSVSGELFF.

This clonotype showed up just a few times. DNA for the CDR3: TGTGCCAGCAGTTCCCTCCCGCCCATCGGGGCGGGGAATGAGCAGTTCTTC. Translation: CASSSLPPIGAGNEQFF. The chain joins TRBV27 to TRBJ2-1; maybe TRBD2 (6 bases). The CDR3 contains 17 residues. Germline loops: CDR1 MNHEY, CDR2 SMNVEV (reference sequence). Trimming pared 4 bases from V and 7 bases from J, leaving 23 bases between.

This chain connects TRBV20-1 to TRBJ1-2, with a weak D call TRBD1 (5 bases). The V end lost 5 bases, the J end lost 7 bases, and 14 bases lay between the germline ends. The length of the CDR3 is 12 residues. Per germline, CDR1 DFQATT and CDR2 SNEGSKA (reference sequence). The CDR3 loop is CSARTSSGGYTF. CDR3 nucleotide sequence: TGCAGTGCTCGGACATCATCGGGTGGCTACACCTTC.